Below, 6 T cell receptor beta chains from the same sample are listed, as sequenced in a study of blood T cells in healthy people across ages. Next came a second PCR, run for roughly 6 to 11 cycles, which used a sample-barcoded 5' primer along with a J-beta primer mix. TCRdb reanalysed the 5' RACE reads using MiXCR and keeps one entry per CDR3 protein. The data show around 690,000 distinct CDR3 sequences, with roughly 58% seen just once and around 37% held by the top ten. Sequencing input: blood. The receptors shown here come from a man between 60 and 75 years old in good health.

CDR3 residues: CSAGIQGNEQFF. The DNA for the CDR3 is TGCAGTGCTGGGATCCAGGGGAATGAGCAGTTCTTC. The rearrangement links TRBV20-1 to TRBJ2-1, with D perhaps matching TRBD1 (6 bases). Germline values: CDR1 DFQATT, CDR2 SNEGSKA (reference sequence). This CDR3 is 12 amino acids long. Trimming shortened V by 5 bases and J by 7 bases, and 12 bases separated the two germline ends.

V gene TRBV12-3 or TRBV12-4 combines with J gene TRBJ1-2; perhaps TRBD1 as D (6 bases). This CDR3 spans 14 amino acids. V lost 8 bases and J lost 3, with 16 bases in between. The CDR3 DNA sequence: TGTGCCAGCGTCCGCCCGGGACACGACTATGGCTACACCTTC. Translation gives CASVRPGHDYGYTF.

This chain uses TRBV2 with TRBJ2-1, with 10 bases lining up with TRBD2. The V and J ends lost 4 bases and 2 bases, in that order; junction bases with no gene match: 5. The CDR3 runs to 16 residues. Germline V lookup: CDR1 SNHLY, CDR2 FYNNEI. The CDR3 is CASSVESGGAYNEQFF. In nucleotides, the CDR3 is TGTGCCAGCAGTGTGGAGAGCGGGGGGGCCTACAATGAGCAGTTCTTC.

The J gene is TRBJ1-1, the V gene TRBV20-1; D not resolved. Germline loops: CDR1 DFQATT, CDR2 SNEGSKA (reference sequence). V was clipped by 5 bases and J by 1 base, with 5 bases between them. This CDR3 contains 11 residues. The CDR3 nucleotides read TGCAGTGCTCCTGGGAACACTGAAGCTTTCTTT. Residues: CSAPGNTEAFF.

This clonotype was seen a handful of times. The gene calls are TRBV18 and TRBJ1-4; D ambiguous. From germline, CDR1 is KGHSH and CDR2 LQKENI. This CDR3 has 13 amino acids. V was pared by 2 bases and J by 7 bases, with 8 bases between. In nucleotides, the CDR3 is TGTGCCAGCTCACCAGGGGAAGGTGAAAAACTGTTTTTT. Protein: CASSPGEGEKLFF.

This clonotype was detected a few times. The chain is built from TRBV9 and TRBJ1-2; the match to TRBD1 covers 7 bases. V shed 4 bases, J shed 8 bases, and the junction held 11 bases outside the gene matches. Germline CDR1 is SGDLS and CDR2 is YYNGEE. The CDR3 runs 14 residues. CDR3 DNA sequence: TGTGCCAGCAGCCGACAGGGAGTCGTGGAAGGCTACACCTTC. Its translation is CASSRQGVVEGYTF.